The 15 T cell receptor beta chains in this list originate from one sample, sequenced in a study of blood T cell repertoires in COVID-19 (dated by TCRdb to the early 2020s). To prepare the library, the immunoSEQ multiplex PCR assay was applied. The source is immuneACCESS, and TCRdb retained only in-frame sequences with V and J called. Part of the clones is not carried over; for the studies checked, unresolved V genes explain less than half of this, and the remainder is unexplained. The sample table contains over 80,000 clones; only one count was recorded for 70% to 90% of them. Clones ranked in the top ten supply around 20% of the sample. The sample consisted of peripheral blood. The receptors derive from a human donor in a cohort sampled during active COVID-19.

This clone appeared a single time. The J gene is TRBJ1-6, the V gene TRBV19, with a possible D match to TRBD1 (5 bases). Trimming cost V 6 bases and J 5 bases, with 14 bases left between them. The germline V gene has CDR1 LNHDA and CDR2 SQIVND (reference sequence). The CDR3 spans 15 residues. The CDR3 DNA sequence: TGTGCCAGTAGAACCGGGACTCTCAATAATTCACCCCTCCACTTT. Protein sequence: CASRTGTLNNSPLHF.

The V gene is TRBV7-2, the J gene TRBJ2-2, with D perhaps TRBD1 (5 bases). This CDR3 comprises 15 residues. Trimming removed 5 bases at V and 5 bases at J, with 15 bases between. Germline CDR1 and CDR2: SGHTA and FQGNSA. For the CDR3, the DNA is TGTGCCAGCAGCGCTCAGCTAGGGGTGACCGGGGAGCTGTTTTTT. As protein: CASSAQLGVTGELFF.

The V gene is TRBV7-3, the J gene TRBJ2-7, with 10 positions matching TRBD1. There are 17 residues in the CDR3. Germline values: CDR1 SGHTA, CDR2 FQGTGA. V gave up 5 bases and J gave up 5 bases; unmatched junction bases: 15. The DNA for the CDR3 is TGTGCCAGCAGCCCGTTTAGCCCCGGGACAGGGGTCCACGAGCAGTACTTC. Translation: CASSPFSPGTGVHEQYF.

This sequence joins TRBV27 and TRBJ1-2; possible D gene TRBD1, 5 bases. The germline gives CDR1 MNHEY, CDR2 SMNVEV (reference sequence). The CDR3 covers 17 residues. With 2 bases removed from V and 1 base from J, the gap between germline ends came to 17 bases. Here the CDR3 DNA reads TGTGCCAGCAGTTTAGACCCACAGGCGAGCCTTAACTATGGCTACACCTTC. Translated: CASSLDPQASLNYGYTF.

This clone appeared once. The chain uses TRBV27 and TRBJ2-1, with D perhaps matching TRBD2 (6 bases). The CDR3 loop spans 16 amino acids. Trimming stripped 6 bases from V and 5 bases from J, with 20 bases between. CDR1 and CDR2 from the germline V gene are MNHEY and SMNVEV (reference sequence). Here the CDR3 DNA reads TGTGCCAGCAGCCCCTATGAGGGAACGGGGGACAATGAGCAGTTCTTC. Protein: CASSPYEGTGDNEQFF.

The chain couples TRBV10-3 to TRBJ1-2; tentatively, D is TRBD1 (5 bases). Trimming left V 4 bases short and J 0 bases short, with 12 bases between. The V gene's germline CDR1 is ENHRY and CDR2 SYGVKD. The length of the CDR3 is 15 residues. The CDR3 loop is CAISARGTSNYGYTF. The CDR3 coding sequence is TGTGCCATCAGTGCACGAGGGACTTCTAACTATGGCTACACCTTC.

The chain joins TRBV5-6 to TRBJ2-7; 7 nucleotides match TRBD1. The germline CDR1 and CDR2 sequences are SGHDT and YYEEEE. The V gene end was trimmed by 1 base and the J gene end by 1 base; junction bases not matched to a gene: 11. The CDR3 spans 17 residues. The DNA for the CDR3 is TGTGCCAGCAGCTTGTTAGGGGGCGCCCTTCTTTCCTACGAGCAGTACTTC. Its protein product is CASSLLGGALLSYEQYF.

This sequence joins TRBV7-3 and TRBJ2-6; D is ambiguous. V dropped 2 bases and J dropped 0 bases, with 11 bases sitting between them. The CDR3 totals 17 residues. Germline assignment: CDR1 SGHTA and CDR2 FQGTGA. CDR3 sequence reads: CASSLRGGVSGANVLTF. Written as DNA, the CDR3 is TGTGCCAGCAGCTTACGAGGCGGAGTCTCTGGGGCCAACGTCCTGACTTTC.

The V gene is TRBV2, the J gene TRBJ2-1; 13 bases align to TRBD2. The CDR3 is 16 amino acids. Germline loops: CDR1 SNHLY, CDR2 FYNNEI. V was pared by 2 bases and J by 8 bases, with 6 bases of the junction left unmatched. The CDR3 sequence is CASSEPGLAGLDEQFF. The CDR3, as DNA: TGTGCCAGCAGTGAACCGGGACTAGCGGGACTCGATGAGCAGTTCTTC.

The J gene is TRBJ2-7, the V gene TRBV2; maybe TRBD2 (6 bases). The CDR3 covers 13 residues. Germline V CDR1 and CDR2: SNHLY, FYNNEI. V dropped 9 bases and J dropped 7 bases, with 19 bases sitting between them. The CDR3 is CASRGTGVPEQYF. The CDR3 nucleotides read TGTGCCAGTCGCGGCACGGGGGTTCCGGAGCAGTACTTC.

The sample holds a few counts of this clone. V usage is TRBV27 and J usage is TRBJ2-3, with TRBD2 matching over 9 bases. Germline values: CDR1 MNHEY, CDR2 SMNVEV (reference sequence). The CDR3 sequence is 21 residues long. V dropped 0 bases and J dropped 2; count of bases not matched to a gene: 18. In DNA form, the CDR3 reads TGTGCCAGCAGTTTATCCCTAGCGAGGGTCGGAGTAGCGGGAGCCACAGATACGCAGTATTTT. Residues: CASSLSLARVGVAGATDTQYF.

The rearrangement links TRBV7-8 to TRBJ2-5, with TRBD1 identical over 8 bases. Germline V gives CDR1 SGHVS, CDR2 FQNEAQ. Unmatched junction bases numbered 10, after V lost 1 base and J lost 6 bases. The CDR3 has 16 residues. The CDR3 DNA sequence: TGTGCCAGCAGCTTAGACCCGGGACAGGCGGTAAAGACCCAGTACTTC. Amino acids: CASSLDPGQAVKTQYF.

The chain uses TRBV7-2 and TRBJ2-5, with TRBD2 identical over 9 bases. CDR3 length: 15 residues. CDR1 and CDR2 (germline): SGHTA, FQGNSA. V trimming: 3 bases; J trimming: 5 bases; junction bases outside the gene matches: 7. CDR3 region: CASSLGGRASETQYF. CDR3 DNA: TGTGCCAGCAGCTTGGGCGGGAGGGCCTCGGAGACCCAGTACTTC.

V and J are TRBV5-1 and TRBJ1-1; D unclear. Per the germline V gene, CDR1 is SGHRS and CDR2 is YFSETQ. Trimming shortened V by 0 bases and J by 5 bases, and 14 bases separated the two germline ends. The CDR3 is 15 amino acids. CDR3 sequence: CASSLVDRDMTEAFF. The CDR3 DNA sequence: TGCGCCAGCAGCTTGGTCGACCGGGATATGACTGAAGCTTTCTTT.

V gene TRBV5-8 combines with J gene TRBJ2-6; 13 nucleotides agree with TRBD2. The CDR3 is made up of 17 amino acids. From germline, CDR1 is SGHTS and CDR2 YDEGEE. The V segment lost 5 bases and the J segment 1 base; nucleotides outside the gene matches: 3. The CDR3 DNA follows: TGTGCCAGCAGGCGGACTAGCGGGAGTTCTGGGGCCAACGTCCTGACTTTC. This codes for CASRRTSGSSGANVLTF.